Listed here are 27 T cell receptor beta chains from one sample, sequenced in a study of cytomegalovirus exposure and HLA in healthy donors. The PCR made use of 60 Vbeta and 13 Jbeta primers. The method was immunoSEQ multiplex PCR; TCRdb's version includes in-frame clones alone and lacks a portion of them. The sample consists of roughly 96,000 clones, about 70% of them appearing once. The sequencing sample was made of PBMCs. The source of these receptors is a woman aged 70-85 years in good health and CMV-seropositive.

This sequence joins TRBV15 and TRBJ2-3; the D gene is possibly TRBD1 (6 bases). This CDR3 spans 14 amino acids. The V end lost 4 bases, the J end lost 6 bases, and 14 bases lay between the germline ends. Germline V gene sequence: CDR1 LNHNV, CDR2 YYDKDF (reference sequence). CDR3 coding DNA: TGTGCCACCAGCACCGACAGGACCCAGGATACGCAGTATTTT. Residues: CATSTDRTQDTQYF.

The chain has TRBV28 and TRBJ1-4; 8 positions agree with TRBD1. Germline V gene lookup returns CDR1 MDHEN and CDR2 SYDVKM. This CDR3 comprises 15 residues. V trimming: 3 bases; J trimming: 2 bases; junction bases outside the gene matches: 2. The CDR3 DNA is TGTGCCAGCAGTTTTCAGGGGGCCACTAATGAAAAACTGTTTTTT. Residues: CASSFQGATNEKLFF.

CDR3: CAWIGEAEGANVLTF. CDR3 coding DNA: TGTGCCTGGATTGGGGAGGCGGAAGGGGCCAACGTCCTGACTTTC. V is TRBV30 and J is TRBJ2-6; D is possibly TRBD2 (6 bases). CDR3 length: 15 amino acids. V lost 4 bases and J 4 bases, leaving 14 bases between the germline ends. The germline V gene encodes CDR1 GTSNPN and CDR2 SVGIG (reference sequence).

The chain recombines TRBV14 with TRBJ1-1; D remains unclear. Germline V gene data show CDR1 as SGHDN and CDR2 as FVKESK. The CDR3 is 14 residues long. V dropped 3 bases and J dropped 3 bases, with 11 bases sitting between them. The CDR3 DNA follows: TGTGCCAGCAGCCACCGACGCGGGGACACTGAAGCTTTCTTT. This gives the protein CASSHRRGDTEAFF.

This chain connects TRBV27 to TRBJ2-2; D is possibly TRBD1 (5 bases). Germline CDR1 and CDR2: MNHEY and SMNVEV (reference sequence). Trimming took 2 bases from V and 6 from J, leaving 13 bases between them. The length of the CDR3 is 15 residues. CDR3 region: CASSLRLRGAGELFF. The CDR3 DNA sequence: TGTGCCAGCAGTTTACGCTTAAGGGGTGCCGGGGAGCTGTTTTTT.

This sequence joins TRBV5-6 and TRBJ1-2; D gene uncertain. In germline, CDR1 is SGHDT, CDR2 YYEEEE. This CDR3 comprises 15 residues. The V end was cut by 2 bases, the J end by 8 bases, with 19 bases between. The chain's CDR3 is CASSFLRWAEGGYTF. In DNA form, the CDR3 reads TGTGCCAGCAGCTTTCTACGGTGGGCAGAAGGAGGCTACACCTTC.

Points on this clone: Different DNA sequences within this sample yield the same CDR3. This chain links TRBV2 with TRBJ1-1; D unclear. CDR1 is SNHLY and CDR2 is FYNNEI in the germline V gene. V was pared by 4 bases and J by 2 bases, with 8 bases between. This CDR3 is 13 amino acids long. CDR3 sequence reads: CASSGQGNTEAFF. Here the CDR3 DNA reads TGTGCCAGCAGTGGACAAGGCAACACTGAAGCTTTCTTT.

The rearrangement links TRBV5-6 to TRBJ1-5, with D hard to call. V lost 2 bases to trimming and J lost 0 bases, with 9 bases between them. Germline V gene lookup returns CDR1 SGHDT and CDR2 YYEEEE. CDR3 size: 15 residues. In nucleotides, the CDR3 is TGTGCCAGCAGCTTACGACAAAATAGCAATCAGCCCCAGCATTTT. Translating gives CASSLRQNSNQPQHF.

This clone occurred a few times. The chain joins TRBV25-1 to TRBJ2-1, with 13 bases matching TRBD2. V shed 1 base, J shed 7 bases, and the junction held 10 bases outside the gene matches. This CDR3 region has 18 residues. CDR1 and CDR2 from the germline V gene are MGHDK and SYGVNS. In DNA form, the CDR3 reads TGTGCCAGCAGTGAATCGGGACTAGCGGGAAAGTTAGGTAATGAGCAGTTCTTC. Protein product: CASSESGLAGKLGNEQFF.

The DNA of the CDR3 is TGTGCTAGTGGCCCCCTTAGCTCTGGGGCCAACGTCCTGACTTTC. The encoded protein is CASGPLSSGANVLTF. The chain carries TRBV12-5 and TRBJ2-6, with unresolved D. The germline V gene encodes CDR1 LGHNT and CDR2 FRNRAP. Trimming stripped 6 bases from V and 0 bases from J, with 9 bases between. The CDR3 runs to 15 residues.

This chain joins TRBV27 and TRBJ1-2, with 8 bases matching TRBD1. CDR1 and CDR2 from the germline V gene are MNHEY and SMNVEV (reference sequence). The CDR3 contains 15 residues. V dropped 4 bases and J dropped 2; count of bases not matched to a gene: 6. The CDR3 protein is CASSSNRGRNYGYTF. DNA of the CDR3: TGTGCCAGCAGTTCTAACAGGGGGAGGAACTATGGCTACACCTTC.

The V call is TRBV6-6, the J call TRBJ1-1; TRBD1 is a possible D gene (6 bases). The V gene lost 5 bases and the J gene lost 3 bases, with 13 bases spanning the gap. Germline V lookup: CDR1 MNHNY, CDR2 SVGAGI (reference sequence). The CDR3 extends over 14 amino acids. The CDR3: CASSPRGFDTEAFF. DNA for the CDR3: TGTGCCAGCAGTCCCAGGGGTTTTGACACTGAAGCTTTCTTT.

This clone has only one observation. The chain links TRBV27 to TRBJ1-5, with TRBD1 as a possible D gene (6 bases). The V and J ends lost 6 bases and 0 bases respectively, with 15 bases between them. Looked up from germline, CDR1 is MNHEY and CDR2 is SMNVEV (reference sequence). CDR3 length: 16 residues. The DNA for the CDR3 is TGTGCCAGCAGACAGGACAGATACCATAGCAATCAGCCCCAGCATTTT. Translated, it gives CASRQDRYHSNQPQHF.

V gene TRBV4-3 combines with J gene TRBJ1-1; 8 bases match TRBD1. CDR3 length: 15 amino acids. Germline CDR1 is LGHNA and CDR2 is YSLEER. V lost 3 bases and J lost 6; bases outside the gene matches: 9. The CDR3 sequence is CASSHRAQGAPEAFF. The DNA for the CDR3 is TGCGCCAGCAGCCACCGGGCTCAGGGGGCCCCTGAAGCTTTCTTT.

The CDR3 coding sequence is TGCGCCAGCAGCCAAGATTCGACAGGGGGCAATCAGCCCCAGCATTTT. Its translation: CASSQDSTGGNQPQHF. J is TRBJ1-5 and V is TRBV4-1; 8 bases fit TRBD1. Per germline, CDR1 MGHRA and CDR2 YSYEKL. The CDR3 spans 16 residues. The V segment lost 0 bases and the J segment 2 bases; nucleotides outside the gene matches: 3.

This chain connects TRBV28 to TRBJ2-5; 8 nucleotides agree with TRBD1. The germline gives CDR1 MDHEN, CDR2 SYDVKM. The trim removed 8 bases at V and 5 bases at J, leaving 4 bases unmatched. The CDR3 is 12 residues long. CDR3 sequence: CASRRGRETQYF. For the CDR3, the DNA is TGTGCCAGCCGCAGGGGGCGGGAGACCCAGTACTTC.

This clone occurred a few times. The chain uses TRBV10-3 and TRBJ1-2, with 12 positions matching TRBD1. CDR1 is ENHRY, CDR2 SYGVKD, per germline. This CDR3 region has 19 residues. Unmatched junction bases numbered 18, after V lost 6 bases and J lost 4 bases. In nucleotides, the CDR3 is TGTGCCATCAGAGGGGCGGGACAGGGGGCGCCCGGTTCTACCTATGGCTACACCTTC. Translating it yields CAIRGAGQGAPGSTYGYTF.

The V call is TRBV28, the J call TRBJ2-2; D is unresolved. Trimming cost V 2 bases and J 6 bases, with 7 bases left between them. Germline assignment: CDR1 MDHEN and CDR2 SYDVKM. The CDR3 consists of 13 residues. The CDR3 bases are TGTGCCAGCAGTTTAGTTCCTTCCGGGGAGCTGTTTTTT. Residues: CASSLVPSGELFF.

This rearrangement joins TRBV9 to TRBJ2-7; perhaps TRBD1 as D (6 bases). CDR3 length equals 15 residues. Germline V gene data show CDR1 as SGDLS and CDR2 as YYNGEE. Trimming cost V 3 bases and J 3 bases, with 16 bases left between them. The CDR3 bases are TGTGCCAGCAGCGCCAGAACAGGGATCTTCTACGAGCAGTACTTC. Amino acids: CASSARTGIFYEQYF.

The rearrangement uses TRBV4-2 and TRBJ2-5; D is undetermined. V shed 4 bases and J shed 2 bases, with 17 bases lying between them. The germline V gene encodes CDR1 LGHNA and CDR2 YNFKEQ. CDR3 length: 16 amino acids. CDR3 bases: TGTGCCAGCAGCCCTGCCGGCGGTCTAGGACAAGAGACCCAGTACTTC. It encodes CASSPAGGLGQETQYF.

The J gene is TRBJ2-1, the V gene TRBV5-1; 13 bases are a match to TRBD2. Germline values: CDR1 SGHRS, CDR2 YFSETQ. With 2 bases clipped from V and 1 base from J, the junction kept 3 bases outside the gene matches. This CDR3 comprises 17 residues. CDR3 bases: TGCGCCAGCAGCTTAGGACTAGCGGGGGCGTCCTACAATGAGCAGTTCTTC. This sequence encodes CASSLGLAGASYNEQFF.

This clone was picked up a small number of times. The CDR3 DNA reads as TGTGCCAGCAGCCAGCTCCCGGGACTAGAACGATACAATGAGCAGTTCTTC. It specifies CASSQLPGLERYNEQFF. The J gene is TRBJ2-1, the V gene TRBV14; 8 bases match TRBD2. Unmatched junction bases numbered 11, after V lost 3 bases and J lost 4 bases. The CDR3 runs to 17 residues. Germline V lookup: CDR1 SGHDN, CDR2 FVKESK.

The table lists this clone with a few counts. The chain employs TRBV6-5 and TRBJ1-2; D gene ambiguous. Germline V lookup: CDR1 MNHEY, CDR2 SVGAGI. The CDR3 is 12 residues long. Between the trimmed V and J ends, which lost 6 bases and 7 bases, there was a span of 12 bases. The CDR3 loop is CASSTQGSGYTF. The DNA of the CDR3 is TGTGCCAGCAGCACACAAGGGAGTGGCTACACCTTC.

The rearrangement links TRBV4-3 to TRBJ2-7; D unclear. V lost 0 bases and J lost 2, with 8 bases in between. The germline V gene encodes CDR1 LGHNA and CDR2 YSLEER. The CDR3 sequence is 14 residues long. The CDR3 loop reads CASSQEYSTYEQYF. The CDR3 DNA reads as TGCGCCAGCAGCCAAGAATACAGTACCTACGAGCAGTACTTC.

Worth noting for this clone: One end of the junction fails to match germline, which may point to a read error. The V and J genes are TRBV27 and TRBJ2-4; TRBD1 aligns across 9 bases. CDR3 length: 14 amino acids. CDR1 and CDR2 from the germline V gene are MNHEY and SMNVEV (reference sequence). As DNA, the CDR3 is TGTGCCAGCAGTTCCCCGGGACAGGGAAACATTCAGTACTTT. Protein product: CASSSPGQGNIQYF.

The rearrangement joins TRBV18 to TRBJ2-7; D possibly corresponds to TRBD2 (6 bases). Per germline, CDR1 KGHSH and CDR2 LQKENI. The CDR3 is 13 amino acids. Trimming pared 1 base from V and 3 bases from J, leaving 7 bases between. The CDR3 sequence: CASSPRGDYEQYF. CDR3 DNA sequence: TGTGCCAGCTCACCACGGGGGGACTACGAGCAGTACTTC.

This sequence joins TRBV19 and TRBJ2-3, with 7 bases matching TRBD1. Germline values: CDR1 LNHDA, CDR2 SQIVND (reference sequence). The CDR3 has 15 amino acids. J lost 0 bases, V lost 8 bases, and 8 bases had no gene match. CDR3 sequence reads: CASGPTGASTDTQYF. The CDR3 DNA reads TGTGCCAGTGGGCCCACAGGGGCCAGCACAGATACGCAGTATTTT.